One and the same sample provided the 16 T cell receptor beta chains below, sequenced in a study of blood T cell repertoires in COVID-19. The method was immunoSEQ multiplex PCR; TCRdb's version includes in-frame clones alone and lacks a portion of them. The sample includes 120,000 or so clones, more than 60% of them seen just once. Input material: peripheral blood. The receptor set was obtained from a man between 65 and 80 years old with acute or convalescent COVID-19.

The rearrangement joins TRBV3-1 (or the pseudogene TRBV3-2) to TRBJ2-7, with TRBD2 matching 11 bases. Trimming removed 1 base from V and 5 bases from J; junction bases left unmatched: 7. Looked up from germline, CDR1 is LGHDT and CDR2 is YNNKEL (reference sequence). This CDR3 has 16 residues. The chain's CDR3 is CASSQGLAGWSDEQYF. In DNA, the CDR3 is TGTGCCAGCAGCCAAGGACTAGCGGGATGGAGTGACGAGCAGTACTTC.

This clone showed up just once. CDR3 amino acids: CASSSVGTVGNTIYF. CDR3 bases: TGTGCCAGCAGCAGCGTCGGGACAGTCGGAAACACCATATATTTT. The chain employs TRBV7-9 and TRBJ1-3, with 7 bases matching TRBD1. Germline V gene data show CDR1 as SEHNR and CDR2 as FQNEAQ (reference sequence). The CDR3 consists of 15 residues. V shed 5 bases, J shed 4 bases, and the junction held 8 bases outside the gene matches.

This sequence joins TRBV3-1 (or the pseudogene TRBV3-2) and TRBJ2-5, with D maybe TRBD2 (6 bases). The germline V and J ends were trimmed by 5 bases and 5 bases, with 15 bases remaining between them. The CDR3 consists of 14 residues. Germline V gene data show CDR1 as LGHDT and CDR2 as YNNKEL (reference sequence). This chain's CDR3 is CASSYPSEGETQYF. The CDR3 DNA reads TGTGCCAGCAGCTACCCTAGCGAAGGGGAGACCCAGTACTTC.

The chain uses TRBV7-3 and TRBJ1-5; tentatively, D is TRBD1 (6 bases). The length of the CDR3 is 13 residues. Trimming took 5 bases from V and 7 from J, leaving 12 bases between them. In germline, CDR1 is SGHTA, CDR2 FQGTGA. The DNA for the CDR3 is TGTGCCAGCAGCCTGGATGGGGGCCAGCCCCAGCATTTT. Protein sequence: CASSLDGGQPQHF.

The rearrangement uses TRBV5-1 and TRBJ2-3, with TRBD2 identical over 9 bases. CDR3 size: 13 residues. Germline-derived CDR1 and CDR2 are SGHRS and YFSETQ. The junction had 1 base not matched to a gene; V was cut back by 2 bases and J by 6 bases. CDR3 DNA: TGCGCCAGCAGCTTCGCGGGAGGGGATACGCAGTATTTT. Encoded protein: CASSFAGGDTQYF.

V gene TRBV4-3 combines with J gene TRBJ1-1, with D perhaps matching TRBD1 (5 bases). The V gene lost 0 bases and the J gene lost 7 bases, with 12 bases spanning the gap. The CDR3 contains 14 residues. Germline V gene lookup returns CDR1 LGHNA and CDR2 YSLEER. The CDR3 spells CASSQETQGGEAFF. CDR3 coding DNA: TGCGCCAGCAGCCAAGAAACGCAGGGAGGTGAAGCTTTCTTT.

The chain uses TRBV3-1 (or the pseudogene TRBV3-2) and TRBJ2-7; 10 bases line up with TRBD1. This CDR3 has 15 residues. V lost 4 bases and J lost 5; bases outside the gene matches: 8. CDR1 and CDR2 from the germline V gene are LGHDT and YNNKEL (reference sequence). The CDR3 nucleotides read TGTGCCAGCAGCCCACCCGGGACAGGGGTTCACGAGCAGTACTTC. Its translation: CASSPPGTGVHEQYF.

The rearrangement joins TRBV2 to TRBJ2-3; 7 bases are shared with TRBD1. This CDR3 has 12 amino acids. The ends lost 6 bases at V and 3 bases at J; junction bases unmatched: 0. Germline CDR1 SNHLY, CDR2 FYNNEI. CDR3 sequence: CASRQGTDTQYF. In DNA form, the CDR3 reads TGTGCCAGCAGACAGGGGACAGATACGCAGTATTTT.

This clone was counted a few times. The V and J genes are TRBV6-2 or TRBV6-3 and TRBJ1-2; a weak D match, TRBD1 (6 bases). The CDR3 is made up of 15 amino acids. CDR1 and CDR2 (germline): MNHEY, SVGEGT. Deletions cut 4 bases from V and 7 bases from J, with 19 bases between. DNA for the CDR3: TGTGCCAGCAGTTCCCGGGCCGGGACAACTTTTGGCTACACCTTC. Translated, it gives CASSSRAGTTFGYTF.

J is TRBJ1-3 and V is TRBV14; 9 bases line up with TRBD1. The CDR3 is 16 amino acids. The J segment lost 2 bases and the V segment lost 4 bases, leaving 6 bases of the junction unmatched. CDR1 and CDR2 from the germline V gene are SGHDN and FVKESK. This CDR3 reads CASSPLGTGTGNTIYF. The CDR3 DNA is TGTGCCAGCAGCCCCCTCGGGACAGGGACTGGAAACACCATATATTTT.

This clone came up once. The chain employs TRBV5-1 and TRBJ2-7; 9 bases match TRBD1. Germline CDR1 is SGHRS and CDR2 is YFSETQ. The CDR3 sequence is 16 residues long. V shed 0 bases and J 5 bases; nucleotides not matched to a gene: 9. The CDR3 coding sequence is TGCGCCAGCAGCTTGGAGCCGGGACAGGGAACGGACGAGCAGTACTTC. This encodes CASSLEPGQGTDEQYF.

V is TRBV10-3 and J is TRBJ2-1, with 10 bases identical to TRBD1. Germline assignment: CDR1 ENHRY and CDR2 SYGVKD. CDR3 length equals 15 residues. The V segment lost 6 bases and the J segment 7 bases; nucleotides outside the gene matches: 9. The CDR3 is CAIRNGQGVKNEQFF. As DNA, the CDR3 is TGTGCCATCAGGAATGGACAGGGGGTTAAGAATGAGCAGTTCTTC.

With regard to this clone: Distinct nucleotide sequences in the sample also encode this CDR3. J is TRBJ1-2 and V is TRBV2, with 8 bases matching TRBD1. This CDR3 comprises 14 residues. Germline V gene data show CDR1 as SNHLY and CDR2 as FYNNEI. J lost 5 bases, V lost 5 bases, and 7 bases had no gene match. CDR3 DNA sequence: TGTGCCAGCAGTCGGGACAGGACGAGTTATGGCTACACCTTC. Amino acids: CASSRDRTSYGYTF.

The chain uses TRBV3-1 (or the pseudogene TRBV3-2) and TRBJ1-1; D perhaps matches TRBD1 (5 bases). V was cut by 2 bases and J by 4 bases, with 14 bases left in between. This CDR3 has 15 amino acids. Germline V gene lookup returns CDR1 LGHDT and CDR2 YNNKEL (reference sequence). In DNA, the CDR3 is TGTGCCAGCAGCCAACCGGGGCGGGGGGGCACTGAAGCTTTCTTT. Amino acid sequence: CASSQPGRGGTEAFF.

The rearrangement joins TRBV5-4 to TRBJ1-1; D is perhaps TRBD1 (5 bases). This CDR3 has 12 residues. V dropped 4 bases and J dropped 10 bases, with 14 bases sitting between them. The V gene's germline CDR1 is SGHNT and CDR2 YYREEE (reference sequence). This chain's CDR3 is CASSPDPGGAFF. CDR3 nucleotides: TGTGCCAGCAGCCCCGACCCCGGGGGAGCTTTCTTT.

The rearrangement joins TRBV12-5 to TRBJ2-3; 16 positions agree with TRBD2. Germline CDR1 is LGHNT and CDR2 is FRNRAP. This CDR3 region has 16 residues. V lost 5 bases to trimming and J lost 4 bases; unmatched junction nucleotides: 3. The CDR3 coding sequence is TGTGCTAGTGGTACCGGGACTAGCGGGGGGGCAGATACGCAGTATTTT. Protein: CASGTGTSGGADTQYF.